The rows below give T cell receptor beta chains drawn from one sample of a study of CD8 T cells in ankylosing spondylitis. Using its own MiXCR run on the 5' RACE reads, TCRdb lists one record per CDR3 protein. The sample yields around 330,000 distinct CDR3 sequences, about 9.9% seen once. Sequenced sample: blood, either unsorted or a sorted T cell fraction (not recorded which). Receptors were obtained from a female donor with ankylosing spondylitis or in good health (not recorded which). The CDR3 runs from the conserved cysteine through the conserved F or W. The D gene is left open where the match is weak. Some rows mark clone size as missing; the rest say once, few, many or name a class of expanded clone.

TRBJ2-3 TRBD2 TRBV5-1 many TGCGCCAGCAGCTTGATAGCGGGAGATACTACGCAGTATTTT CASSLIAGDTTQYF
TRBJ2-1 NA TRBV20-1 few TGCAGTGCTAGAAACCTAGCGCCGTCCAATGAGCAGTTCTTC CSARNLAPSNEQFF
TRBJ1-6 NA TRBV12-3/TRBV12-4 many TGTGCCAGCAGCCGAACAGGGAATTCACCCCTCCACTTT CASSRTGNSPLHF
TRBJ2-3 TRBD1 TRBV12-3/TRBV12-4 few TGTGCCAGCAGTTTTCTTCAGGGGGCAGATACGCAGTATTTT CASSFLQGADTQYF
TRBJ2-1 TRBD1 TRBV10-3 many TGTGCCATCGGGCAGACAGGGGAGTTCAATGAGCAGTTCTTC CAIGQTGEFNEQFF
TRBJ2-2 NA TRBV2 NA TGTGCCAGCAGTGGAGGGGGAGGAACCGGGGAGCTGTTTTTT CASSGGGGTGELFF
TRBJ1-2 NA TRBV5-1 few TGCGCCAGCAGCTTCTTGGCCGGGACCGCTAATGGCTACACCTTC CASSFLAGTANGYTF
TRBJ2-3 TRBD1 TRBV12-3/TRBV12-4 many TGTGCCAGCAGTTCCAATCGAATCCGGGACAGAATCACAGATACGCAGTATTTT CASSSNRIRDRITDTQYF
TRBJ2-3 TRBD2 TRBV20-1 many TGCAGTGCGGTACTAGCGGGGGGAGATACGCAGTATTTT CSAVLAGGDTQYF
TRBJ2-2 TRBD2 TRBV20-1 many TGCAGTGCAACTCGACTAGCCCAGGGCACCGGGGAGCTGTTTTTT CSATRLAQGTGELFF
TRBJ2-7 TRBD2 TRBV10-3 NA TGTGCCACTAGCGGAGGTTACGAGCAGTACTTC CATSGGYEQYF
TRBJ2-1 NA TRBV5-1 many TGCGCCAGCAGCTTGTTCCCAGGGAGGCACAATGAGCAGTTCTTC CASSLFPGRHNEQFF
TRBJ2-7 NA TRBV29-1 many TGCAGCGTTGAAGATGGAACCTACGAGCAGTACTTC CSVEDGTYEQYF
TRBJ2-7 TRBD2 TRBV28 few TGTGCCAGCAGTTTAATTTTCTCCTTGACTAGCGGGACCTACGAGCAGTACTTC CASSLIFSLTSGTYEQYF
TRBJ1-1 NA TRBV10-3 many TGTGCCATCAGTAGTGAGACTGAAGCTTTCTTT CAISSETEAFF
TRBJ2-3 NA TRBV5-1 many TGCGCCAGCAGCTTGGGGGAAGGGACATACTACACAGATACGCAGTATTTT CASSLGEGTYYTDTQYF
TRBJ1-1 NA TRBV5-1 many TGCGCCAGCAGCTTCGATGGGCAGCCTAACACTGAAGCTTTCTTT CASSFDGQPNTEAFF
TRBJ2-3 TRBD2 TRBV7-9 many TGTGCCAGCAGCTTTAGGCGGGAGGATACGCAGTATTTT CASSFRREDTQYF
TRBJ1-6 TRBD1 TRBV20-1 few TGCAGTGCTACCACAAGACAGGGTACTTCACCCCTCCACTTT CSATTRQGTSPLHF
TRBJ1-2 NA TRBV4-2 few TGTGCCAGCAGCCAAGCCGGGGCTGTTAACTATGGCTACACCTTC CASSQAGAVNYGYTF
TRBJ1-5 TRBD1 TRBV10-3 many TGTGCCATTAGGACAGGGCAAAATCAGCCCCAGCATTTT CAIRTGQNQPQHF
TRBJ1-6 TRBD1 TRBV10-3 few TGTGCCATCCACTCCGGACAGGGGAATTCACCCCTCCACTTT CAIHSGQGNSPLHF
TRBJ1-1 NA TRBV20-1 many TGCAGTGCCAAATATACACGCAACACTGAAGCTTTCTTT CSAKYTRNTEAFF
TRBJ1-2 NA TRBV5-5 many TGTGCCAGCAGCTTGGCGGGTCTCTATGGCTACACCTTC CASSLAGLYGYTF
TRBJ2-3 NA TRBV29-1 NA TGCAGCGTTAAAGGGACTGAAAGCACAGATACGCAGTATTTT CSVKGTESTDTQYF
TRBJ1-2 NA TRBV27 many TGTGCCAGCAGTCCCGGACAGACGAGGGGTGGCTACACCTTC CASSPGQTRGGYTF
TRBJ1-1 NA TRBV5-1 NA TGCGCCAGCATCTTGGCCTCTTCCTTGGGACGGACCACTGAAGCTTTCTTT CASILASSLGRTTEAFF
TRBJ2-7 NA TRBV6-2/TRBV6-3 NA TGTGCCAGCAGTCCGGGACCGGTATACGAGCAGTACTTC CASSPGPVYEQYF